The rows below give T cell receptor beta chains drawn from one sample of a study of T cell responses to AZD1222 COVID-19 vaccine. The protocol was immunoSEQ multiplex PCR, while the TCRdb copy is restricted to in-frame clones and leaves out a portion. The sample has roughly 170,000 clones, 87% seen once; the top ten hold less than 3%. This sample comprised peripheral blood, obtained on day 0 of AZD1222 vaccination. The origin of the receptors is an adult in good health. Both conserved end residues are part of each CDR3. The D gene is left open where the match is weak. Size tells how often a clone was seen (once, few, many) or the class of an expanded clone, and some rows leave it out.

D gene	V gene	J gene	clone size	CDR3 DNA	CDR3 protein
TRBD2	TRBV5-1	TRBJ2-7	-	TGCGCCAGCAGCGTCGGGACTAGCGGGAGGTATTTTTCCTACGAGCAGTACTTC	CASSVGTSGRYFSYEQYF
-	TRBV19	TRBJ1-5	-	TGTGCCAGTTCTACGAGAGGAAGGGGAGGACAGCCCCAGCATTTT	CASSTRGRGGQPQHF
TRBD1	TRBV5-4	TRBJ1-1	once	TGTGCCAGCAGCTTGCCGGGACAGAGTAAGATGTGGGCTTTCTTT	CASSLPGQSKMWAFF
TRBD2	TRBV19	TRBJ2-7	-	TGTGCCAGTAGACGAACTAGCGGGAGGGCCAAGCAGTACTTC	CASRRTSGRAKQYF
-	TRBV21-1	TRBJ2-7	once	TGTGCCAGCAGCAAAGGTAGTATCTACTACGAGCAGTACTTC	CASSKGSIYYEQYF
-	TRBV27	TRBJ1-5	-	TGTGCCAGCAGTCCCCGTTGGGTGTTGGACCAGCCCCAGCATTTT	CASSPRWVLDQPQHF
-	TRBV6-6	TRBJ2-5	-	TGTGCCAGCAGTTGGGCAAAGAGCGAGGGTACCCAGTACTTC	CASSWAKSEGTQYF
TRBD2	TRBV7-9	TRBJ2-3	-	TGTGCCAGCAGCCTCTTCGGGAGGACTAGCACAGATACGCAGTATTTT	CASSLFGRTSTDTQYF
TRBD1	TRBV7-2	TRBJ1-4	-	TGTGCCAGCAGCTCCCAACAGGGGGCGAATGAAAAACTGTTTTTT	CASSSQQGANEKLFF
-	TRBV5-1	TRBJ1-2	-	TGCGCCAGCGGCTTTCCAAGCCTCGCGGGAAGCTATGGCTACACCTTC	CASGFPSLAGSYGYTF
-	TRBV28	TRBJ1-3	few	TGTGCCAGCAGTCCCCCAGGGCTCTCAGGAAACACCATATATTTT	CASSPPGLSGNTIYF
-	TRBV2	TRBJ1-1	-	TGTGCCAGCAGTGAGGTGAACACTGAAGCTTTCTTT	CASSEVNTEAFF
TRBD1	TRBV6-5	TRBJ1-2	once	TGTGCCAGCAGTTTGTGGACAGGGCGAGGCTACACCTTC	CASSLWTGRGYTF
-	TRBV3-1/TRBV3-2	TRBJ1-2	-	TGTGCCAGCAGCCAAGATCTTGTGACAGGAAACTATGGCTACACCTTC	CASSQDLVTGNYGYTF
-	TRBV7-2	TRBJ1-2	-	TGTGCCAGCAGCACCTTGGACGGCTATGGCTACACCTTC	CASSTLDGYGYTF
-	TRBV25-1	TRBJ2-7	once	TGTGCCAGCAGTGAGGGATGGGGCAACGAGCAGTACTTC	CASSEGWGNEQYF
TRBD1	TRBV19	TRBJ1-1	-	TGTGCCAGTAGTATAGGACAGGGCGGACGTGAAGCTTTCTTT	CASSIGQGGREAFF
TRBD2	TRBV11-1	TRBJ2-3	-	TGTGCCAGCAGCGGGACTAGCGGGAGATTAACAGATACGCAGTATTTT	CASSGTSGRLTDTQYF
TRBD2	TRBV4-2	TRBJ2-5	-	TGTGCCAGCAGCCCGTCCCTGACTAGCGGGGGGGAGACCCAGTACTTC	CASSPSLTSGGETQYF
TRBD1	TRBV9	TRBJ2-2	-	TGTGCCAGCAGCTCCCCCCTCGGACAGGGGACCGGGGAGCTGTTTTTT	CASSSPLGQGTGELFF
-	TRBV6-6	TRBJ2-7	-	TGTGCCAGCAGTTACGGCAGTAACTCCTACGAGCAGTACTTC	CASSYGSNSYEQYF
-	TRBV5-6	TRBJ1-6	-	TGTGCCAGCCGCCGGGGGAGCTCCTATAATTCACCCCTCCACTTT	CASRRGSSYNSPLHF
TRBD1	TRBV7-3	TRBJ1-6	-	TGTGCCAGCAGCTTACATGGGACAGGGTATTCACCCCTCCACTTT	CASSLHGTGYSPLHF
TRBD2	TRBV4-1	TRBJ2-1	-	TGCGCCAGCAGCCAAGATCCAGCGGGAGGATCCAATGAGCAGTTCTTC	CASSQDPAGGSNEQFF
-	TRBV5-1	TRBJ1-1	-	TGCGCCAGCAGCACCGAGGGGGGGAGAACTGAAGCTTTCTTT	CASSTEGGRTEAFF
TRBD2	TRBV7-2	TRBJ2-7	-	TGTGCCAGCAGCTCCGGACTAGCGGGAGGCCCTGGCTCCTACGAGCAGTACTTC	CASSSGLAGGPGSYEQYF
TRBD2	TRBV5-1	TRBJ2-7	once	TGCGCCAGCAGCCCCCTGGGCGGGGGTTCGTACGAGCAGTACTTC	CASSPLGGGSYEQYF
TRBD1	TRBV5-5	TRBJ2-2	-	TGTGCCAGCAGCCCAGGGACAGGGGCGGACACCGGGGAGCTGTTTTTT	CASSPGTGADTGELFF
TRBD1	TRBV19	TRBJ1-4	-	TGTGCCAGTAGAGCCGGGACAGGGGGCGCGGGTGAAAAACTGTTTTTT	CASRAGTGGAGEKLFF
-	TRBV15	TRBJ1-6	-	TGTGCCACCTCCCGAGGGCAGGGAGCACCTGATAATTCACCCCTCCACTTT	CATSRGQGAPDNSPLHF
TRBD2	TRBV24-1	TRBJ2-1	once	TGTGCCACCAGTGCGGGAGGTTCCTACAATGAGCAGTTCTTC	CATSAGGSYNEQFF
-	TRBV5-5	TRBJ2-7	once	TGTGCCAGCAGCTTGGGCTTTACGGGGGGCGTGTACGAGCAGTACTTC	CASSLGFTGGVYEQYF
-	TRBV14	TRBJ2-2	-	TGTGCCAGCAGCCAAGAGGGACTTTACACCGGGGAGCTGTTTTTT	CASSQEGLYTGELFF
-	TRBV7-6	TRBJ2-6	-	TGTGCCAGCAGCTTACGGAGAACTGGGGCCAACGTCCTGACTTTC	CASSLRRTGANVLTF
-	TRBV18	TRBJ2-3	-	TGTGCCAGCTCACCACAGCGGGTCACAGATACGCAGTATTTT	CASSPQRVTDTQYF
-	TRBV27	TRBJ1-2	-	TGTGCCAGCAGTTTAGGCATCGGCTATGGCTACACCTTC	CASSLGIGYGYTF
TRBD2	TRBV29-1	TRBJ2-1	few	TGCAGCGCCCGGACTAGCGGGTTCTACAATGAGCAGTTCTTC	CSARTSGFYNEQFF
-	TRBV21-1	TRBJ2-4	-	TGTGCCAGCAGCACCCCGGCCCCGGAAGGAGATGCCAAAAACATTCAGTACTTC	CASSTPAPEGDAKNIQYF
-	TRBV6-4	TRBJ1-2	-	TGTGCCAGCAGTGAGCAGGGAACTAACTATGGCTACACCTTC	CASSEQGTNYGYTF
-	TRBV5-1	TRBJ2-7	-	TGCGCCAGCAGCTTACAGGGAGGGACCTACGAGCAGTACTTC	CASSLQGGTYEQYF
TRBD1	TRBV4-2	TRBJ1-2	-	TGTGCCAGCAGCCAGTACGGAGAGGGGGCGGTTGGCTACACCTTC	CASSQYGEGAVGYTF
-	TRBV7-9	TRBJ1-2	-	TGTGCCAGCAGCTTAATTACAGAGAACTATGGCTACACCTTC	CASSLITENYGYTF
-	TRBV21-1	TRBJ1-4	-	TGTGCCAGCAGCAAAGAAAGGACGTATAATGAAAAACTGTTTTTT	CASSKERTYNEKLFF
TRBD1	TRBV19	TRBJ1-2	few	TGTGCCAGTAGCGATGGCAGGGGGCGTAGTGGCTACACCTTC	CASSDGRGRSGYTF
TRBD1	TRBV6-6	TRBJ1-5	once	TGTGCCAGCAGTTACCAGGGGGCGCGGGGTAGTTCCCAGCATTTT	CASSYQGARGSSQHF
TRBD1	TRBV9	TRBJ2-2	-	TGTGCCAGCAGCGTAGTTCTTACAGGGGGCCTGCTGTTTTTT	CASSVVLTGGLLFF
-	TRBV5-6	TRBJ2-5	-	TGTGCCAGCAGCTTTAGCAAGGTAGCGAGTATCCAAGAGACCCAGTACTTC	CASSFSKVASIQETQYF
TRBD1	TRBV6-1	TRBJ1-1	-	TGTGCCAGCAGTGTTGGAACCGGGACAGGGACCCTGCCCACTGAAGCTTTCTTT	CASSVGTGTGTLPTEAFF
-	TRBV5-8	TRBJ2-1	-	TGTGCCAGCAGCTTGGGGACGGGACCTGCGGCTGCTGAGCAGTTCTTC	CASSLGTGPAAAEQFF
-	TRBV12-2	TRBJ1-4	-	TGTGCAAGTCGCTCACGTGTCCGCGTATCCCGGGACAATAATGAAAAACTGTTTTTT	CASRSRVRVSRDNNEKLFF
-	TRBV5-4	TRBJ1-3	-	TGTGCCAGCAGCTTGACAGGCGGGGCTGGAAACACCATATATTTT	CASSLTGGAGNTIYF
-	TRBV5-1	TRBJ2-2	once	TGCGCCAGCAGCCTGGACGGATTCACCGGGGAGCTGTTTTTT	CASSLDGFTGELFF
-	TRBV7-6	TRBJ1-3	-	TGTGCCAGCAGCCCAGGGGCAGTTCGGGGCCCTGGAAACACCATATATTTT	CASSPGAVRGPGNTIYF
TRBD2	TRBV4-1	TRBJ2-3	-	TGCGCCAGCAGCCAAGTAGGACTAGCGGGGTCGGATACGCAGTATTTT	CASSQVGLAGSDTQYF
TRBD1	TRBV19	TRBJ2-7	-	TGTGCCAGTAGTTGGAGCGGACAGGGCGGAGAGCAGTACTTC	CASSWSGQGGEQYF
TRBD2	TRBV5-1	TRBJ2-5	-	TGCGCCAGCAGCTTGGGACTAGCGGGGACCCAGTACTTC	CASSLGLAGTQYF
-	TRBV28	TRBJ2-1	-	TGTGCCAGCAGTTTAGCGGGATGGCAGTTCTTC	CASSLAGWQFF
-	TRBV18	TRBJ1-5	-	TGTGCCAGCTCACCGGCTACTTTCGGACGGTCCTATAGCAATCAGCCCCAGCATTTT	CASSPATFGRSYSNQPQHF
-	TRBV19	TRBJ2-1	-	TGTGCCAGTAGTATAGAGTTCTTCGGGTCCTACAATGAGCAGTTCTTC	CASSIEFFGSYNEQFF
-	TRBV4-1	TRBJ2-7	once	TGCGCCAGCAGCCAATACAGGGCGGGACCCTCCTACGAGCAGTACTTC	CASSQYRAGPSYEQYF